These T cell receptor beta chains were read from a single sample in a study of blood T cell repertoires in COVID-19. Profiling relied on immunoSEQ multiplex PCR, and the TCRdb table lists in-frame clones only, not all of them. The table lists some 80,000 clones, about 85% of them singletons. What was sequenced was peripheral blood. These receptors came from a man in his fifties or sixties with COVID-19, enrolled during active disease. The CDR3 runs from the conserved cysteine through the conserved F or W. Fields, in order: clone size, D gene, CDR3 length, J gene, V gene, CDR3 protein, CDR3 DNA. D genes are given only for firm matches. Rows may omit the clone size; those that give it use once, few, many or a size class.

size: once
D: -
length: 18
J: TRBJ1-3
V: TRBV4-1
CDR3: CASSQDSQGVGYGNTIYF
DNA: TGCGCCAGCAGCCAAGATTCCCAGGGTGTCGGGTATGGAAACACCATATATTTT

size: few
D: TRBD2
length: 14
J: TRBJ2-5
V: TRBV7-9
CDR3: CASSDGTIEETQYF
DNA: TGTGCCAGCAGCGACGGGACTATAGAAGAGACCCAGTACTTC

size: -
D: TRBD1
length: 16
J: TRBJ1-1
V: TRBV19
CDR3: CASIRERGLTNTEAFF
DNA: TGTGCCAGTATTCGGGAGAGGGGGCTAACGAACACTGAAGCTTTCTTT

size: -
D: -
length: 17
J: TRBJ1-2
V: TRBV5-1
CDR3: CASSPNVRGTGGYGYTF
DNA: TGCGCCAGCAGCCCTAACGTCCGGGGGACGGGGGGCTATGGCTACACCTTC

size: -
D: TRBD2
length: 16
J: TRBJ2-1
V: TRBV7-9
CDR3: CASSPLAGGSYNEQFF
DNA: TGTGCCAGCAGCCCGCTAGCGGGAGGCTCCTACAATGAGCAGTTCTTC

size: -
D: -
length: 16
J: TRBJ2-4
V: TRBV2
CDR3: CASSEWGRERGNIQYF
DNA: TGTGCCAGCAGTGAATGGGGCAGGGAGAGGGGGAACATTCAGTACTTC

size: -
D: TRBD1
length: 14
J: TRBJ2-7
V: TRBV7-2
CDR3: CASSLNTGAFEQYF
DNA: TGTGCCAGCAGCTTAAACACAGGGGCCTTCGAGCAGTACTTC

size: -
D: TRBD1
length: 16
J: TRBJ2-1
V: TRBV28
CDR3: CASLPSGGWNHNEQFF
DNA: TGTGCCAGCCTTCCGTCAGGGGGCTGGAATCACAATGAGCAGTTCTTC

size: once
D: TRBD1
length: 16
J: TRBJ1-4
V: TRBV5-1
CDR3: CASSLGTAGEGEKLFF
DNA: TGCGCCAGCAGCTTAGGGACAGCTGGTGAGGGTGAAAAACTGTTTTTT

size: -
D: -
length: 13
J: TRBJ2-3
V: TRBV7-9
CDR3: CASSLGRADTQYF
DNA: TGTGCCAGCAGCTTAGGTCGGGCAGATACGCAGTATTTT

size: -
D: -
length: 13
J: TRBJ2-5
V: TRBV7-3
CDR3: CASSFAGSETQYF
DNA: TGTGCCAGCAGCTTTGCCGGGAGTGAGACCCAGTACTTC

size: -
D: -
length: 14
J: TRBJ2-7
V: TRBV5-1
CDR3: CASSLDGRTYEQYF
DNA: TGCGCCAGCAGCTTGGACGGCAGGACCTACGAGCAGTACTTC

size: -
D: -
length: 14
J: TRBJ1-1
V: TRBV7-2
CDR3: CASSSGWDSTEAFF
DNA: TGTGCCAGCAGCTCAGGGTGGGATTCCACTGAAGCTTTCTTT

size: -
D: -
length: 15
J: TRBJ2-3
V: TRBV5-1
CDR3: CASSLAPGQSDTQYF
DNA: TGCGCCAGCAGCTTGGCCCCAGGGCAATCAGATACGCAGTATTTT

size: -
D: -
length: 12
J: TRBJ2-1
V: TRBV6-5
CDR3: CASSSTRTRQFF
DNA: TGTGCCAGCAGTTCCACACGAACCAGGCAGTTCTTC

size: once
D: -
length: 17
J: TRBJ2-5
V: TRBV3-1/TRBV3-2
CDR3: CASSQATGVQLQETQYF
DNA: TGTGCCAGCAGCCAAGCCACCGGCGTACAGCTCCAAGAGACCCAGTACTTC

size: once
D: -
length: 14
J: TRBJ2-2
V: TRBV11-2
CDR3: CASSLDLRDGELFF
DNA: TGTGCCAGCAGCTTAGATCTTCGGGACGGGGAGCTGTTTTTT

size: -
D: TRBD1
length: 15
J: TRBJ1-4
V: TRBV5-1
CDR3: CASSQTGQGGEKLFF
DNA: TGCGCCAGCAGCCAAACCGGACAGGGGGGTGAAAAACTGTTTTTT